These T cell receptor beta chains were read from a single sample in a study of blood T cell repertoires in COVID-19. Produced via immunoSEQ multiplex PCR; TCRdb's table is partial and in-frame only. The sample has some 80,000 clones; more than 65% are singletons. The source material was peripheral blood. Receptors originate from a woman older than 75 with active or convalescent COVID-19. Both conserved end residues are part of each CDR3. Fields, in order: J gene, clone size, CDR3 length, V gene, CDR3 protein. The size of a clone is reported for some rows only, either as once, few or many, or as a class for expanded clones.

j_call: TRBJ1-1; clone_size: .; cdr3_length: 11; v_call: TRBV25-1; cdr3_aa: CASSDGTRAFF
j_call: TRBJ1-3; clone_size: few; cdr3_length: 14; v_call: TRBV10-1; cdr3_aa: CASSEGGPGNTIYF
j_call: TRBJ1-1; clone_size: .; cdr3_length: 18; v_call: TRBV19; cdr3_aa: CASSTAVGQGRGETEAFF
j_call: TRBJ1-4; clone_size: .; cdr3_length: 17; v_call: TRBV4-2; cdr3_aa: CASSQERWDLANEKLFF
j_call: TRBJ1-3; clone_size: .; cdr3_length: 18; v_call: TRBV5-5; cdr3_aa: CASSLGGQGLMSGNTIYF
j_call: TRBJ2-1; clone_size: few; cdr3_length: 14; v_call: TRBV30; cdr3_aa: CAWGLAGYYNEQFF
j_call: TRBJ2-7; clone_size: .; cdr3_length: 13; v_call: TRBV11-3; cdr3_aa: CASSLDRGNEQYF
j_call: TRBJ2-1; clone_size: .; cdr3_length: 15; v_call: TRBV7-9; cdr3_aa: CASSLLAGSYNEQFF
j_call: TRBJ1-2; clone_size: .; cdr3_length: 15; v_call: TRBV7-2; cdr3_aa: CASSLVPGQINGYTF
j_call: TRBJ1-1; clone_size: few; cdr3_length: 13; v_call: TRBV2; cdr3_aa: CASSEGGRLVAFF
j_call: TRBJ1-3; clone_size: .; cdr3_length: 20; v_call: TRBV28; cdr3_aa: CASSFRLGKTGGASGNTIYF
j_call: TRBJ2-2; clone_size: .; cdr3_length: 14; v_call: TRBV7-9; cdr3_aa: CASSLGGGTGELFF
j_call: TRBJ2-5; clone_size: .; cdr3_length: 15; v_call: TRBV4-3; cdr3_aa: CASSQELARQETQYF
j_call: TRBJ1-5; clone_size: .; cdr3_length: 14; v_call: TRBV19; cdr3_aa: CASSTDSSNQPQHF
j_call: TRBJ1-2; clone_size: .; cdr3_length: 12; v_call: TRBV30; cdr3_aa: CAWSVQVFGYTF
j_call: TRBJ2-7; clone_size: .; cdr3_length: 14; v_call: TRBV5-6; cdr3_aa: CASSPRPGAYEQYF
j_call: TRBJ1-6; clone_size: .; cdr3_length: 15; v_call: TRBV7-9; cdr3_aa: CASSLAWAGRSPLHF
j_call: TRBJ2-7; clone_size: .; cdr3_length: 13; v_call: TRBV13; cdr3_aa: CASSPGLAYEQYF
j_call: TRBJ2-2; clone_size: .; cdr3_length: 15; v_call: TRBV27; cdr3_aa: CASSGTGKNTGELFF
j_call: TRBJ2-2; clone_size: .; cdr3_length: 15; v_call: TRBV10-2; cdr3_aa: CASARGASYTGELFF
j_call: TRBJ2-7; clone_size: .; cdr3_length: 14; v_call: TRBV6-6; cdr3_aa: CASSRHRETYEQYF
j_call: TRBJ2-3; clone_size: .; cdr3_length: 17; v_call: TRBV27; cdr3_aa: CASSLSFRHSSTDTQYF
j_call: TRBJ2-7; clone_size: .; cdr3_length: 15; v_call: TRBV19; cdr3_aa: CASSVKDRGRYEQYF
j_call: TRBJ1-6; clone_size: .; cdr3_length: 14; v_call: TRBV9; cdr3_aa: CASSIRQSNSPLHF
j_call: TRBJ1-1; clone_size: .; cdr3_length: 13; v_call: TRBV27; cdr3_aa: CASRDNLNTEAFF
j_call: TRBJ1-6; clone_size: once; cdr3_length: 14; v_call: TRBV6-1; cdr3_aa: CASSEGHGNSPLHF
j_call: TRBJ2-7; clone_size: .; cdr3_length: 14; v_call: TRBV6-2/TRBV6-3; cdr3_aa: CASSTGLADYEQYF
j_call: TRBJ2-5; clone_size: .; cdr3_length: 13; v_call: TRBV4-1; cdr3_aa: CASSLGHLETQYF
j_call: TRBJ1-2; clone_size: .; cdr3_length: 15; v_call: TRBV5-1; cdr3_aa: CASRETGGGNYGYTF
j_call: TRBJ1-1; clone_size: .; cdr3_length: 15; v_call: TRBV7-3; cdr3_aa: CASSLTWVRSTEAFF
j_call: TRBJ1-1; clone_size: .; cdr3_length: 18; v_call: TRBV30; cdr3_aa: CAWSAGVGGMVGLTEAFF
j_call: TRBJ1-2; clone_size: .; cdr3_length: 14; v_call: TRBV7-9; cdr3_aa: CASSPPGQAYGYTF